This T cell receptor beta chain was obtained from a study of blood T cell repertoires in COVID-19. The germline gives CDR1 MDHEN, CDR2 SYDVKM. V lost 2 bases and J 1 base, leaving 12 bases between the germline ends. This CDR3 spans 16 amino acids. The method was immunoSEQ multiplex PCR; TCRdb's version includes in-frame clones alone and lacks a portion of them. The profile shows 90,000 or so clones, about 88% of them singletons. The sample consisted of peripheral blood. The sequence was obtained from an elderly woman with active COVID-19. This chain connects TRBV28 to TRBJ1-5, with a tentative D call TRBD1 (6 bases). CDR3 region: CASSLGGGLSNQPQHF. The DNA for the CDR3 is TGTGCCAGCAGTTTAGGGGGGGGCCTAAGCAATCAGCCCCAGCATTTT.